This is a list of T cell receptor beta chains from one sample in a study of T-cell memory formation after mild COVID-19. TCRdb used MiXCR to reprocess the 5' RACE reads, holding one entry per CDR3 protein. The sample comprises roughly 620,000 distinct CDR3 sequences, about a sixth of which are singletons, and around 12% rests with the top ten. Sequenced input: PBMCs or a T cell subset sorted from them (not recorded which). Receptors originate from an adult woman who had mild COVID-19 (a few samples of this study predate the infection). Cell type and time point are not known. The CDR3 runs from the conserved cysteine through the conserved F or W. Expanded clones get a size class; other rows say once, few or many, or leave the size out.

V gene,clone size,CDR3 protein
TRBV10-3,few,CAIRDNTGELFF
TRBV5-1,.,CASSIYRTGDYEQYF
TRBV3-1,.,CASSKIDYEQYF
TRBV11-3,.,CASSRPGTGPNTGELFF
TRBV7-9,.,CASLPRTQAENTEAFF
TRBV11-2,.,CASSAGPRGETQYF
TRBV19,.,CASSRGGMNTEAFF
TRBV3-1,.,CASSRRLAGPTDTQYF
TRBV20-1,.,CSFKRYGSDTQYF
TRBV6-2/TRBV6-3,.,CATHRAGGANPQHF
TRBV30,many,CAWNRLTYTGELFF
TRBV4-1,.,CASSNSGGVDTQYF
TRBV7-9,.,CASSSGTGMAYGYTF
TRBV20-1,.,CSATRTSGSRDTQYF
TRBV27,.,CASSLFSTYRAANTGELFF
TRBV7-9,.,CASSLTPPAYEQYF
TRBV7-9,.,CASSAKGGRNTEAFF
TRBV6-2/TRBV6-3,.,CASSYQSREPSGGEQFF
TRBV30,.,CAWSRAVDTQYF
TRBV7-6,.,CASSSLSGERTDTQYF
TRBV7-8,.,CASSLAYRSSYNEQFF
TRBV5-1,few,CASSLAPTGDTQYF
TRBV12-3/TRBV12-4,.,CASSYRGGETQYF
TRBV20-1,.,CSARDSLYEQYF
TRBV5-1,few,CASSLAAGQSAETQYF
TRBV4-2,few,CASSQDGQGNTIYF
TRBV4-3,few,CASSFTAGSTEAFF
TRBV11-2,few,CASSLMGIYGYTF
TRBV5-6,few,CASSSTGETQYF
TRBV7-6,.,CASSLAIRGGHSSGANVLTF
TRBV20-1,many,CSALSTRDLTYEQYF
TRBV7-3,.,CASSQLTSGGAYEQFF
TRBV7-7,many,CASSLGQADYEQYF
TRBV6-5,few,CASSYDRGGQPQHF
TRBV3-1,few,CASSSRQPQRTLGYTF
TRBV27,few,CASSLRGGVEYF
TRBV12-3/TRBV12-4,.,CASSSGGKTGNTEAFF
TRBV7-9,.,CASSLTIAGEPRGTDTQYF
TRBV6-6,many,CASSYLAEQFF
TRBV27,few,CASSWSSGYYEQYF
TRBV29-1,many,CSVDLIGTNEQYF
TRBV6-2/TRBV6-3,many,CASSYRGTGELFF
TRBV7-9,.,CASSLGLASGSIYEQYF
TRBV7-3,.,CASSPRRATTDTQYF
TRBV6-1,few,CASRNTGARGEAFF
TRBV6-5,.,CASRQTVNTEAFF
TRBV10-3,few,CAISEDRVALSYEQYF
TRBV20-1,.,CSARDEPRTSLTDTQYF